Listed below are T cell receptor beta chains from one sample, sequenced in a study of shared clonotypes between healthy human individuals. Clones were read by immunoSEQ multiplex PCR, and TCRdb kept only the in-frame ones, dropping some. The sample holds about 2.4 million clones, approximately 93% seen once. Sequenced: naive CD4+ T cells from PBMCs. The origin of the receptors is a man between 18 and 35 years old in good health. Some clones in this sample may be carry-over from other donors' samples. Both conserved end residues are part of each CDR3. D genes are given only for firm matches. Clone size is given for some rows only: seen once, a few or many times, or a class if the clone is expanded.

D gene	clone size	V gene	J gene	CDR3 DNA	CDR3 protein
NA	NA	TRBV5-6	TRBJ2-7	TGTGCCAGCAGCTTTTGGGCCTCTTACGAGCAGTACTTC	CASSFWASYEQYF
NA	NA	TRBV2	TRBJ2-7	TGTGCCGGAGGGGACCGAGGAGGCAGAAGCTCCTACGAGCAGTACTTC	CAGGDRGGRSSYEQYF
NA	NA	TRBV5-4	TRBJ2-1	TGTGCCAGCAGTCAGAGCGGAACTCACAATGAGCAGTTCTTC	CASSQSGTHNEQFF
TRBD2	NA	TRBV2	TRBJ2-1	TGTGCCAGCAGTGGGGGAGGGCCCCTCAATGAGCAGTTCTTC	CASSGGGPLNEQFF
TRBD2	NA	TRBV9	TRBJ2-5	TGTGCCAGCAGCAAAACTAGCGGGGGGGAGACCCAGTACTTC	CASSKTSGGETQYF
NA	NA	TRBV7-6	TRBJ2-3	TGTGCCCGCACATGGGGGGGCGCTAGCACAGATACGCAGTATTTT	CARTWGGASTDTQYF
TRBD1	NA	TRBV27	TRBJ1-2	TGTGCCAGCAGCCTAACCGGGACAGGTCTCTATGGCTACACCTTC	CASSLTGTGLYGYTF
NA	NA	TRBV9	TRBJ1-3	TGTGCCAGCAGCGGACAGGCGGGCTCTGGAAACACCATATATTTT	CASSGQAGSGNTIYF
NA	NA	TRBV27	TRBJ2-1	TGTGCCAGCAGTTTAGCTACAACCGCGACTCAGTTCTTC	CASSLATTATQFF
NA	NA	TRBV7-8	TRBJ2-1	TGTGCCAGCAGCTTAACCCCCGGACAGTACACCTACAATGAGCAGTTCTTC	CASSLTPGQYTYNEQFF
NA	once	TRBV4-1	TRBJ2-6	TGCGCCAGCAGCCAGGGTAGGGCTGGGGCCAACGTCCTGACTTTC	CASSQGRAGANVLTF
TRBD2	NA	TRBV6-1	TRBJ2-7	TGTGCCAGCACCGGGGGGGGCGAGCAGTACTTC	CASTGGGEQYF
NA	NA	TRBV25-1	TRBJ1-4	TGTGCCAGCAGTGAATACACAGCCTTTAATGAAAAACTGTTTTTT	CASSEYTAFNEKLFF
TRBD1	few	TRBV6-1	TRBJ1-5	TGTGCCAGCAGTGTTAACCTACAGGGGACGAATCAGCCCCAGCATTTT	CASSVNLQGTNQPQHF
NA	NA	TRBV5-1	TRBJ1-3	TGCGCCAGCAGCCCAACAGGGACGGGAAACACCATATATTTT	CASSPTGTGNTIYF
TRBD1	NA	TRBV5-1	TRBJ1-4	TGCGCCAGCAGCCATCCGGGACAGGGAGGTGAAAAACTGTTTTTT	CASSHPGQGGEKLFF
NA	once	TRBV5-6	TRBJ2-1	TGTGCCAGCAGCTTTGACAGGCTCGCCTACAATGAGCAGTTCTTC	CASSFDRLAYNEQFF
NA	NA	TRBV6-1	TRBJ2-7	TGTGCCAGCAGTGAATATGGGACCACGAGCTACGAGCAGTACTTC	CASSEYGTTSYEQYF
TRBD1	few	TRBV6-1	TRBJ1-5	TGTGCCAGCAGTGACCCCCCCAACAGGGGACAGCCCCAGCATTTT	CASSDPPNRGQPQHF
TRBD2	NA	TRBV10-3	TRBJ2-5	TGTGCCATCAGGGAAAGCGGGGGCGCCGGGGAGACCCAGTACTTC	CAIRESGGAGETQYF
NA	NA	TRBV15	TRBJ2-3	TGTGCCACCAGCAGAGTCGGGCAGCTGGCAGATACGCAGTATTTT	CATSRVGQLADTQYF
NA	NA	TRBV10-3	TRBJ1-1	TGTGCCATCAGTGGAGGTGGGAACACTGAAGCTTTCTTT	CAISGGGNTEAFF
TRBD1	NA	TRBV29-1	TRBJ1-4	TGCAGCGTCGGCAGGGGGCTCGGTGAAAAACTGTTTTTT	CSVGRGLGEKLFF
TRBD1	NA	TRBV19	TRBJ2-1	TGTGCCAGTAGCCCGACCCTGCGAGACAGGGGTTGGAATGAGCAGTTCTTC	CASSPTLRDRGWNEQFF
NA	NA	TRBV5-6	TRBJ2-7	TGTGCCAGCAGCTTGGGCGGGATAGAGCAGTACTTC	CASSLGGIEQYF
TRBD2	NA	TRBV7-2	TRBJ2-7	TGTGCCAGCAGCAACCGAGGGCTAGCGGGGGGCGAGCAGTACTTC	CASSNRGLAGGEQYF
TRBD1	NA	TRBV7-9	TRBJ1-3	TGTGCCAGCAGCATGGTGGGGACAGGGGGCAACACCATATATTTT	CASSMVGTGGNTIYF
NA	once	TRBV5-1	TRBJ2-3	TGCGCCAGCAGCTTGCTAGCCCCTGCGGGCACAGATACGCAGTATTTT	CASSLLAPAGTDTQYF
NA	NA	TRBV18	TRBJ2-7	TGTGCCAGCTCTTCTGGCAGGTACGAGCAGTACTTC	CASSSGRYEQYF
TRBD2	NA	TRBV19	TRBJ2-1	TGTGCCAGTAGTACGATAGCGGGAGTGGAAGCAAGGGAGCAGTTCTTC	CASSTIAGVEAREQFF
TRBD2	NA	TRBV2	TRBJ2-5	TGTGCCAGCGGGGGGGGCCAAGAGACCCAGTACTTC	CASGGGQETQYF
NA	NA	TRBV5-6	TRBJ2-3	TGTGCCAGCAGCTTGGAAATGGGGGGTCAGTATTTT	CASSLEMGGQYF
NA	NA	TRBV30	TRBJ2-5	TGTGCCTGGAGTGAAGGTAGGGTATTACCGGAGACCCAGTACTTC	CAWSEGRVLPETQYF
TRBD2	NA	TRBV7-2	TRBJ2-7	TGTGCCAGCAGCTTAGAGGCTAGCGGGAGGGGCTTAGGTGAGCAGTACTTC	CASSLEASGRGLGEQYF
NA	NA	TRBV7-2	TRBJ2-1	TGTGCCAGCAGCCCACAGACGAGCTCCTACAATGAGCAGTTCTTC	CASSPQTSSYNEQFF
TRBD1	NA	TRBV7-8	TRBJ2-2	TGTGCCAGCAGCTTAGCGACAGGGGGCGTCTTGGGGGAGCTGTTTTTT	CASSLATGGVLGELFF
NA	once	TRBV14	TRBJ2-3	TGTGCCAGCAGCCAAGCTCGAGGTCTAGCGAGCACAGATACGCAGTATTTT	CASSQARGLASTDTQYF
TRBD1	NA	TRBV6-1	TRBJ1-1	TGTGCCACACGACAGGGATCGAACACTGAAGCTTTCTTT	CATRQGSNTEAFF
TRBD1	NA	TRBV19	TRBJ2-3	TGTGCCAGTAGTATGGGACAGCGCACAGATACGCAGTATTTT	CASSMGQRTDTQYF
TRBD1	once	TRBV5-1	TRBJ2-2	TGCGCCAGCAGCTTGGCCGGGACAGGGGTCGCCGGGGAGCTGTTTTTT	CASSLAGTGVAGELFF
NA	NA	TRBV15	TRBJ2-7	TGTGCCACCAGCAGTGCGTACGAGCAGTACTTC	CATSSAYEQYF
NA	NA	TRBV15	TRBJ2-2	TGTGCCACCAGCAGAGCGGCGAACACCGGGGAGCTGTTTTTT	CATSRAANTGELFF
NA	NA	TRBV19	TRBJ2-2	TGTGCCAGTAAAAAACAGGGAATTCCCACCGGGGAGCTGTTTTTT	CASKKQGIPTGELFF
TRBD2	NA	TRBV14	TRBJ2-7	TGTGCCAGCAGCCAACCGGGACTAGCGGGAGGCGCCTACGAGCAGTACTTC	CASSQPGLAGGAYEQYF
TRBD1	NA	TRBV4-2	TRBJ2-7	TGTGCCAGCAGCCACGGACAGGCAAGCTCCTACGAGCAGTACTTC	CASSHGQASSYEQYF
TRBD1	NA	TRBV19	TRBJ2-2	TGTGCCAGTAGACAGCCGGGACAGGGTATGACCGGGGAGCTGTTTTTT	CASRQPGQGMTGELFF
NA	NA	TRBV4-1	TRBJ1-5	TGCGCCAGCAGCCATTTCCAAGGGTCTCAGCCCCAGCATTTT	CASSHFQGSQPQHF
TRBD2	NA	TRBV6-5	TRBJ2-7	TGTGCCAGCAGATTAGCGGGAAGTCGCGGCGAGCAGTACTTC	CASRLAGSRGEQYF
NA	NA	TRBV10-3	TRBJ2-1	TGTGCCATCAGTGAGTCGTGGCAGGGGTCCTACAATGAGCAGTTCTTC	CAISESWQGSYNEQFF
NA	NA	TRBV5-1	TRBJ2-7	TGCGCCAGCAGCTTGGGGGGTCTCTACTACGAGCAGTACTTC	CASSLGGLYYEQYF
NA	NA	TRBV15	TRBJ2-1	TGTGCCACCAGCAGAGACAAGGGTTTTTACCGAATATACAATGAGCAGTTCTTC	CATSRDKGFYRIYNEQFF